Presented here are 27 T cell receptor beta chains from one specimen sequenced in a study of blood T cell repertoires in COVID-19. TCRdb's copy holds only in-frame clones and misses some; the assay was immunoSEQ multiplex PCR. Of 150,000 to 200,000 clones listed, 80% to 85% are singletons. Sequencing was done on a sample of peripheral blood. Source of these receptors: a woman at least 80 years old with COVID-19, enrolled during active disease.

For the CDR3, the DNA is TGTGCCAGCAGTGAATACAAGCGGTCCCAAGAGACCCAGTACTTC. This translates into CASSEYKRSQETQYF. This sequence joins TRBV25-1 and TRBJ2-5; a possible D gene is TRBD2 (5 bases). Trimming pared 0 bases from V and 1 base from J, leaving 9 bases between. Germline assignment: CDR1 MGHDK and CDR2 SYGVNS. There are 15 residues in the CDR3.

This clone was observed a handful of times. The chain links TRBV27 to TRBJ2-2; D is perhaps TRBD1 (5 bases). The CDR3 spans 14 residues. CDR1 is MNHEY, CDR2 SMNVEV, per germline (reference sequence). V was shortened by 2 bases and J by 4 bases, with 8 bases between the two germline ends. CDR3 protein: CASSLQGPTGELFF. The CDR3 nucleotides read TGTGCCAGCAGTTTACAGGGCCCCACCGGGGAGCTGTTTTTT.

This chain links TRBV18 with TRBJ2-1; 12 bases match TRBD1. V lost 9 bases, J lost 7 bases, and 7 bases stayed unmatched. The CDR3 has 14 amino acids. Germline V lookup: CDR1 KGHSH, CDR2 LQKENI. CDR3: CASRDRGLENEQFF. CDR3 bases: TGTGCCAGTCGGGACAGGGGGCTAGAAAATGAGCAGTTCTTC.

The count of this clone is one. The CDR3 sequence is CASSPFQGTTGELFF. CDR3 DNA sequence: TGTGCCAGCTCACCATTTCAGGGGACGACCGGGGAGCTGTTTTTT. The rearrangement links TRBV18 to TRBJ2-2; D possibly corresponds to TRBD1 (6 bases). There are 15 residues in the CDR3. Germline CDR1 and CDR2: KGHSH and LQKENI. The germline V and J ends were trimmed by 2 bases and 5 bases, with 12 bases remaining between them.

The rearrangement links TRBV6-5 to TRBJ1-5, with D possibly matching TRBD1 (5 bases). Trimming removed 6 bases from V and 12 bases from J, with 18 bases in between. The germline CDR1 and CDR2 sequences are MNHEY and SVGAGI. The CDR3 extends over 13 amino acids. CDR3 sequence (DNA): TGTGCCAGCAGAACGGACAAGGCTAAAGTCCAGCATTTT. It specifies CASRTDKAKVQHF.

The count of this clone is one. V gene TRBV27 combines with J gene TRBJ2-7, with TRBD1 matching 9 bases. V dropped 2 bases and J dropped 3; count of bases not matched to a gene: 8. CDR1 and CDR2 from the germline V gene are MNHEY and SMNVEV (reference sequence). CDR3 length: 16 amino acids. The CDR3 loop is CASSLGGTGCHYEQYF. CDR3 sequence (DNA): TGTGCCAGCAGTTTAGGGGGGACAGGGTGCCACTACGAGCAGTACTTC.

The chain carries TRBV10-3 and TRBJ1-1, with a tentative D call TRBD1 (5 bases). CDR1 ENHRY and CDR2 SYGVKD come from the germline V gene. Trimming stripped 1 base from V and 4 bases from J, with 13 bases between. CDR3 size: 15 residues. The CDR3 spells CAISEFPPGGTEAFF. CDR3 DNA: TGTGCCATCAGTGAGTTCCCTCCCGGGGGCACTGAAGCTTTCTTT.

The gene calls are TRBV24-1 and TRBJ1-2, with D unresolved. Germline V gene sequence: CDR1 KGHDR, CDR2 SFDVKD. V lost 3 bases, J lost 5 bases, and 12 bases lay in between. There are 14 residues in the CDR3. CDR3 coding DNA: TGTGCCACCAGTGATCAGGCGGGGTGGTATGGCTACACCTTC. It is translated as CATSDQAGWYGYTF.

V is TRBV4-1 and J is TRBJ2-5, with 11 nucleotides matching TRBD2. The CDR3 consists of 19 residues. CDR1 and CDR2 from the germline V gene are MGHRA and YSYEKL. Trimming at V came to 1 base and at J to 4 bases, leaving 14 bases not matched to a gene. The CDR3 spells CASSQGVSSGRGRAETQYF. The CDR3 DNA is TGCGCCAGCAGCCAAGGGGTTAGTAGCGGGAGGGGGCGGGCAGAGACCCAGTACTTC.

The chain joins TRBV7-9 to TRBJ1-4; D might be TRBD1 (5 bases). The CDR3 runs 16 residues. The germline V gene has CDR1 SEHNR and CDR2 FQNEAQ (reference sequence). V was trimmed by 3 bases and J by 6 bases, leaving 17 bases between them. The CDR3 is CASSLGTFRGYEKLFF. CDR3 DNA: TGTGCCAGCAGCTTGGGGACCTTTCGGGGGTATGAAAAACTGTTTTTT. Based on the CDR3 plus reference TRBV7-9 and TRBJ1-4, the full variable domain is DTGVSQNPRHKITKRGQNVTFRCDPISEHNRLYWYRQTLGQGPEFLTYFQNEAQLEKSRLLSDRFSAERPKGSFSTLEIQRTEQGDSAMYLCASSLGTFRGYEKLFFGSGTQLSVL.

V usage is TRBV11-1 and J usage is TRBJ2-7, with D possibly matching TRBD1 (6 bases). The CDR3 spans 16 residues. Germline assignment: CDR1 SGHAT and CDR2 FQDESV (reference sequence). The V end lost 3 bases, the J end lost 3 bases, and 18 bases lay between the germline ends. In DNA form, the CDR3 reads TGTGCCAGCAGCTTTGTTTCCAGGGGTAGGGTCTACGAGCAGTACTTC. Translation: CASSFVSRGRVYEQYF.

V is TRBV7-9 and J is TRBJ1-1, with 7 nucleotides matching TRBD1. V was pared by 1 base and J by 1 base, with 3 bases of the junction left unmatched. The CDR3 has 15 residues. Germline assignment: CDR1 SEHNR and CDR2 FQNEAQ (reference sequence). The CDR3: CASSLGQGENTEAFF. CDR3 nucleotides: TGTGCCAGCAGCTTAGGACAGGGTGAGAACACTGAAGCTTTCTTT. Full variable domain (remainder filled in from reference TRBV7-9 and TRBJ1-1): DTGVSQNPRHKITKRGQNVTFRCDPISEHNRLYWYRQTLGQGPEFLTYFQNEAQLEKSRLLSDRFSAERPKGSFSTLEIQRTEQGDSAMYLCASSLGQGENTEAFFGQGTRLTVV.

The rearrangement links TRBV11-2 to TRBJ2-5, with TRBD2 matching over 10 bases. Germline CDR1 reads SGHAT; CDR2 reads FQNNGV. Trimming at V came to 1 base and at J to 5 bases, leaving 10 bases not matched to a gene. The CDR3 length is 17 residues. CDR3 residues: CASSLGGASGSWETQYF. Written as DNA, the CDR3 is TGTGCCAGCAGCTTAGGGGGGGCTAGCGGGAGCTGGGAGACCCAGTACTTC.

CDR3 coding DNA: TGCAGCGTTGGTAGGACAGGGGGCAGGGAGACCCAGTACTTC. Its translation: CSVGRTGGRETQYF. V and J are TRBV29-1 and TRBJ2-5; 11 bases are shared with TRBD1. The CDR3 has 14 amino acids. The germline CDR1 and CDR2 sequences are SQVTM and ANQGSEA. V shed 4 bases and J 5 bases; nucleotides not matched to a gene: 6.

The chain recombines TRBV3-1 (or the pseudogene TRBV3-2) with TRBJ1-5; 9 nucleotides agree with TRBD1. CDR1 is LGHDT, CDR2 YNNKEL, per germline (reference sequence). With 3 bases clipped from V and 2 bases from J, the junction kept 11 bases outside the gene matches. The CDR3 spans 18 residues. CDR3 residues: CASSQTSGTGLRNQPQHF. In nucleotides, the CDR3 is TGTGCCAGCAGCCAGACTAGCGGGACAGGGCTTCGCAATCAGCCCCAGCATTTT.

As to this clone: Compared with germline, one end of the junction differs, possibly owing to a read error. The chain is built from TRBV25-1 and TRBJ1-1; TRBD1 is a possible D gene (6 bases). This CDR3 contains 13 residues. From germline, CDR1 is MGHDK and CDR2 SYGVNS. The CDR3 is CASSVRDNNEAFF. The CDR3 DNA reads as TGTGCCAGCAGTGTCCGGGACAACAATGAAGCTTTCTTT.

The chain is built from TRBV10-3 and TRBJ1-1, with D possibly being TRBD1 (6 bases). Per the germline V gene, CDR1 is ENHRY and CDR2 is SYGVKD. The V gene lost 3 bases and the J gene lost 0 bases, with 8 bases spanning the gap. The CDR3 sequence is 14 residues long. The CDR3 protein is CAISEGQMNTEAFF. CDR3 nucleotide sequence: TGTGCCATCAGTGAAGGACAGATGAACACTGAAGCTTTCTTT.

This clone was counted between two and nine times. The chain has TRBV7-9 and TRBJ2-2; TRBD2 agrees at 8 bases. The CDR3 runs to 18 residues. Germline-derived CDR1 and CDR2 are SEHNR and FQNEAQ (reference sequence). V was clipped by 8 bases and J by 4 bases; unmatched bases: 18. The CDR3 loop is CASAALGLGLGFTGELFF. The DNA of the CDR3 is TGTGCCAGCGCTGCTTTAGGGTTGGGACTAGGTTTCACCGGGGAGCTGTTTTTT. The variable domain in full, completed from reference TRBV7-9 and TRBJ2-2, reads DTGVSQNPRHKITKRGQNVTFRCDPISEHNRLYWYRQTLGQGPEFLTYFQNEAQLEKSRLLSDRFSAERPKGSFSTLEIQRTEQGDSAMYLCASAALGLGLGFTGELFFGEGSRLTVL.

The CDR3 sequence is CASSYSRRASGELFF. CDR3 in DNA: TGTGCCAGCAGTTACTCTCGGAGGGCCTCCGGGGAGCTGTTTTTT. The V call is TRBV6-5, the J call TRBJ2-2; TRBD2 might be the D (6 bases). CDR3 length: 15 residues. Looked up from germline, CDR1 is MNHEY and CDR2 is SVGAGI. Trimming left V 0 bases short and J 6 bases short, with 11 bases between.

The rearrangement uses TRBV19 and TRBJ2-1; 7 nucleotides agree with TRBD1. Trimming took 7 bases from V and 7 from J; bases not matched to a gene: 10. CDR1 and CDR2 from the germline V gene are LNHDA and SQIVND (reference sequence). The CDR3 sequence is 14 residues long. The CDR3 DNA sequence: TGTGCCAGTACCCTAGACCCACAGGGGAATGAGCAGTTCTTC. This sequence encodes CASTLDPQGNEQFF.

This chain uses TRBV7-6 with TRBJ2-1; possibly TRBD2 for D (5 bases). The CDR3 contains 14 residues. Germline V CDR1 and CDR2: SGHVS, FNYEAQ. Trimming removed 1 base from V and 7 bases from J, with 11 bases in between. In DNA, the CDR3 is TGTGCCAGCAGCTTAGATCCGGGATGGAATGAGCAGTTCTTC. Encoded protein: CASSLDPGWNEQFF.

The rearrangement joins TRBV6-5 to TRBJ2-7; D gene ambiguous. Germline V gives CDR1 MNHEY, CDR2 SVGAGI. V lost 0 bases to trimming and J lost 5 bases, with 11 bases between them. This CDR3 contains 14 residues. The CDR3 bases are TGTGCCAGCAGTTACTCGAAGTTGGTAGACGAGCAGTACTTC. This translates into CASSYSKLVDEQYF.

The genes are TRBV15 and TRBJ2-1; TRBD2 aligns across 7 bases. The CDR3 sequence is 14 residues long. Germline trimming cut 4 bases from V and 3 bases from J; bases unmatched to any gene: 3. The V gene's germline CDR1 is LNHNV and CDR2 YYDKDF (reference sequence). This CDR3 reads CATSKGRDYNEQFF. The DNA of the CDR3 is TGTGCCACCAGCAAAGGGAGGGACTACAATGAGCAGTTCTTC.

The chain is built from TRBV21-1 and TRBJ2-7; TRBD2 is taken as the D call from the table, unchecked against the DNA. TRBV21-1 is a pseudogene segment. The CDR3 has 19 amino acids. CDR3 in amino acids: CASSKVGKPRTSGSYEQYF. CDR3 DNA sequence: TGTGCCAGCAGCAAAGTGGGGAAGCCTAGGACTAGCGGGAGTTACGAGCAGTACTTC.

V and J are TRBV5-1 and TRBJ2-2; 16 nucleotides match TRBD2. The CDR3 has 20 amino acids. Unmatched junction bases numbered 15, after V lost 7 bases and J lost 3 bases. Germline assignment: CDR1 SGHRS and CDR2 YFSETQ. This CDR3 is CASRPAAGLAGGPYTGELFF. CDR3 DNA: TGCGCCAGCCGCCCGGCGGCGGGACTAGCGGGGGGGCCATACACCGGGGAGCTGTTTTTT.

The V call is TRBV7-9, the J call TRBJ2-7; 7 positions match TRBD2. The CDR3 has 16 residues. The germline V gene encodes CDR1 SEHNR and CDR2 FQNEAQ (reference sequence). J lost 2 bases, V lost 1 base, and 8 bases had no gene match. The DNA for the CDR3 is TGTGCCAGCAGCTTAGATGGGGCTAGCGGTCCCTACGAGCAGTACTTC. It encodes CASSLDGASGPYEQYF. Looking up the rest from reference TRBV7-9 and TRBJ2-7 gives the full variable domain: DTGVSQNPRHKITKRGQNVTFRCDPISEHNRLYWYRQTLGQGPEFLTYFQNEAQLEKSRLLSDRFSAERPKGSFSTLEIQRTEQGDSAMYLCASSLDGASGPYEQYFGPGTRLTVT.

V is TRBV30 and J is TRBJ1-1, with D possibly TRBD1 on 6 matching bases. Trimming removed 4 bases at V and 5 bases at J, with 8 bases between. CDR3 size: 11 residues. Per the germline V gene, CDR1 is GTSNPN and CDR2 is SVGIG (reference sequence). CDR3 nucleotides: TGTGCCTGGACAGGGGAAACTGAAGCTTTCTTT. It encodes CAWTGETEAFF.